This is a list of T cell receptor beta chains from one sample in a study of regulatory T cells in long-lasting Graves disease. A single record per CDR3 protein comes from TCRdb applying MiXCR to the multiplex PCR reads. The sample yields about 520,000 distinct CDR3 sequences, around 12% seen once. These records were also assigned to another study, of T cells in Graves' hyperthyroidism and ophthalmopathy.

The sample in question was peripheral blood mononuclear cells (PBMCs), obtained at new diagnosis, from a patient treated with antithyroid drugs. The receptors derive from a woman between 25 and 40 years old with Graves disease. CDR3s include the opening cysteine and the closing phenylalanine or tryptophan. The size entry is marked missing in some rows and otherwise reads once, few, many or a size class.

TRBV10-3,TRBJ1-1,-,CAISVDRGGTEAFF
TRBV13,TRBJ2-5,many,CASSSSPSGSGRETQYF
TRBV5-1,TRBJ1-3,many,CASSRNTGPSGNTIYF
TRBV5-1,TRBJ2-2,many,CASSFVMTGRTGELFF
TRBV20-1,TRBJ2-7,many,CSAEGDSSYEQYF
TRBV6-4,TRBJ2-3,few,CASSGRPTDTQYF
TRBV7-2,TRBJ2-7,many,CASSLGQFYEQYF
TRBV27,TRBJ2-3,many,CASSEREGADTQYF
TRBV29-1,TRBJ1-2,-,CSEIGTGGVHTF
TRBV29-1,TRBJ1-1,-,CSGEQGAGEAFF
TRBV3-1,TRBJ2-7,many,CASSQWDYSYEQYF
TRBV12-3/TRBV12-4,TRBJ2-2,-,CASSSRGVWNTGELFF
TRBV10-1,TRBJ1-1,many,CASSGTPTGGAFF
TRBV5-1,TRBJ1-4,many,CASTLGSTGLNEKLFF
TRBV2,TRBJ2-7,many,CASSVTGPSYEQYF
TRBV2,TRBJ1-2,many,CASSPTMVGGYTF
TRBV20-1,TRBJ2-1,many,CSARGFSGNSYNEQFF
TRBV19,TRBJ2-1,-,CASSTHSSTRNEQFF
TRBV15,TRBJ2-3,many,CATRTILDRVGDTQYF
TRBV10-3,TRBJ2-5,-,CAISDRQETQYF
TRBV28,TRBJ2-1,many,CASSSYGLAGGVTYNEQFF
TRBV30,TRBJ1-1,-,CAWSVLVNTEDFF
TRBV12-3/TRBV12-4,TRBJ1-5,-,CASSLEFRGFQPQHF
TRBV10-2,TRBJ2-5,many,CASTGQGNIETQYF
TRBV18,TRBJ2-7,few,CASSPGLRHRSYEQYF
TRBV9,TRBJ2-7,few,CASSVDGTGTYEQYF
TRBV7-9,TRBJ1-4,many,CASSLARRGQGDEKLFF
TRBV25-1,TRBJ1-2,many,CASSERDETSYGYTF